The rows below give T cell receptor beta chains drawn from one sample of a study of OX40 agonist ivuxolimab in advanced cancers. This table comes from immunoSEQ multiplex PCR, and its TCRdb copy is limited to in-frame clones, with some not included. The table shows tens of thousands of clones, with 70% to 90% occurring only once. The material was CD4+ or CD8+ T cells sorted from blood, obtained in a trial of the OX40 agonist ivuxolimab. The receptors were sampled from an adult with an advanced solid tumor such as melanoma, head and neck, liver or kidney cancer. The CDR3 runs from the conserved cysteine through the conserved F or W. D genes are given only for firm matches. Not every row has a clone size; where given, it reads once, few, many or a size class.

V gene	D gene	J gene	clone size	CDR3 DNA	CDR3 protein
TRBV5-5	.	TRBJ2-7	.	TGTGCCAGCAGCCGGGACATAGGGACCCCCTACGAGCAGTACTTC	CASSRDIGTPYEQYF
TRBV9	TRBD1	TRBJ2-2	.	TGTGCCAGCAGCGTTTTACAGGGGATTCCCGGGGAGCTGTTTTTT	CASSVLQGIPGELFF
TRBV5-6	TRBD2	TRBJ2-1	.	TGTGCCAGCAGCTTCGGGAGCGGGAGCTACAATGAGCAGTTCTTC	CASSFGSGSYNEQFF
TRBV27	.	TRBJ2-5	many	TGTGCCAGCCCCCACCACCTAGGCTCTGGAGAGACCCAGTACTTC	CASPHHLGSGETQYF
TRBV19	TRBD2	TRBJ2-1	.	TGTGCCAGTGCAGACTCGGGGGGAGGCTTCCTCTACAATGAGCAGTTCTTC	CASADSGGGFLYNEQFF
TRBV6-5	.	TRBJ1-1	.	TGTGCCAGCAGGAGGGGGGCGGAGGGCACTGAAGCTTTCTTT	CASRRGAEGTEAFF
TRBV4-3	.	TRBJ2-7	.	TGCGCCAGCAGCCAGGAACGGGGGACGAGCTACGAGCAGTACTTC	CASSQERGTSYEQYF
TRBV4-1	.	TRBJ1-1	.	TGCGCCAGCAGCCAAGAGAGCTTGAACACTGAAGCTTTCTTT	CASSQESLNTEAFF
TRBV7-9	.	TRBJ2-7	.	TGTGCCAGCAGCTTACCCCGCGACAGCCACTACGAGCAGTACTTC	CASSLPRDSHYEQYF
TRBV11-3	TRBD1	TRBJ1-1	.	TGTGCCAGCAGCTTTCAGACAGGGGTGACTGAAGCTTTCTTT	CASSFQTGVTEAFF
TRBV6-1	.	TRBJ2-7	.	TGTGCCAGCAGACTGGGACATCTCTACGAGCAGTACTTC	CASRLGHLYEQYF
TRBV27	.	TRBJ1-2	.	TGTGCCAGCAGCTTGACTCGGACAGCCCTAAACTATGGCTACACCTTC	CASSLTRTALNYGYTF
TRBV5-6	TRBD2	TRBJ2-1	.	TGTGCCAGCAGCTTGAGGACTAGCGGGGGGGCCTGGACCTACAATGAGCAGTTCTTC	CASSLRTSGGAWTYNEQFF
TRBV18	.	TRBJ1-2	.	TGTGCCAGCTCCCACGGTGGGACAATTTTACTCCACACCTTC	CASSHGGTILLHTF
TRBV4-2	.	TRBJ2-7	.	TGTGCCAGCAGCCACAAGAGAATGGCAGGAGGGGGGTACTACGAGCAGTACTTC	CASSHKRMAGGGYYEQYF
TRBV6-4	TRBD1	TRBJ2-1	few	TGTGCCAGCAGTGAGGGACAGGGTAGTTATGAGCAGTTCTTC	CASSEGQGSYEQFF
TRBV30	TRBD2	TRBJ2-5	.	TGTGCCTGGAGTGTAACTAGCGAAGAGACCCAGTACTTC	CAWSVTSEETQYF
TRBV27	.	TRBJ1-2	.	TGTGCCAGCAGTTTAGGCGGAAGTAACTATGGCTACACCTTC	CASSLGGSNYGYTF
TRBV5-6	.	TRBJ2-1	.	TGTGCCAGCAGCCTTGGACACAACTCCTACAATGAGCAGTTCTTC	CASSLGHNSYNEQFF
TRBV29-1	.	TRBJ1-2	.	TGCAGCGTTCCAGGGGCATATGGCTACACCTTC	CSVPGAYGYTF
TRBV4-3	.	TRBJ2-7	once	TGCGCCAGCAGCCAAGGACACAGTGAAACCTCCTACGAGCAGTACTTC	CASSQGHSETSYEQYF
TRBV4-1	TRBD1	TRBJ1-1	once	TGCGCCAGCAGCCTGGGACAGGGGGGGGAAACTGAAGCTTTCTTT	CASSLGQGGETEAFF